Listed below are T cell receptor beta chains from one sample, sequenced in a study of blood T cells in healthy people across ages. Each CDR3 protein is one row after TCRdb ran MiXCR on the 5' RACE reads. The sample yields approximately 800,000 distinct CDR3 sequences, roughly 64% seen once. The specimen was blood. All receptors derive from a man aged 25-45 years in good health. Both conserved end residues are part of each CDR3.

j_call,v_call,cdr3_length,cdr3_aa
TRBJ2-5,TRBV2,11,CAGKEVETQYF
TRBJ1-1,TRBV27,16,CASSLSADSTHYEAFF
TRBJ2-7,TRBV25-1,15,CASSDWTVDSYEQYF
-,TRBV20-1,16,CSAETPSGRALHEQYF
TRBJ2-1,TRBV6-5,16,CASSYSVGETYNEQFF
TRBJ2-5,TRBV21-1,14,CASSKGGKSETQYF
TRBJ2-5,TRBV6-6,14,CASSPYGGGGAQYF
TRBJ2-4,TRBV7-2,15,CASTQGGGPKNIQYF
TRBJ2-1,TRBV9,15,CASSPDRGSVNEQFF
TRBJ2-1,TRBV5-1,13,CASSPNLWDEQFF
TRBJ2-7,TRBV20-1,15,CSASSLAGDLYEQYF
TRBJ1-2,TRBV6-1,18,CASSLKRRQGPANYGYTF
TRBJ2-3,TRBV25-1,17,CASSERTSSSGTDTQYF
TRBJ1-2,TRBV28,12,CASSFPGDGYTF
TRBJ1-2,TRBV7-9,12,CASSLAGLGYTF
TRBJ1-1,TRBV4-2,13,CASSAQGVLRAFF